The 17 T cell receptor beta chains below come from one sample, sequenced in a study of T cells after yellow fever vaccination. TCRdb redid the calling of the 5' RACE reads with MiXCR, one entry per CDR3 protein. Here the sample spans roughly 310,000 distinct CDR3 sequences, about 8.7% being singletons. Sequenced here: PBMCs, sampled on the day of the first yellow fever vaccination. These receptors were obtained from a man aged 18-30 years who received the YFV17D yellow fever vaccine.

This clonotype showed up just a few times. V is TRBV6-4 and J is TRBJ1-1; 7 bases line up with TRBD1. The CDR3 has 13 amino acids. V was clipped by 4 bases and J by 4 bases; unmatched bases: 3. Germline V gives CDR1 MRHNA, CDR2 SNTAGT. CDR3 sequence (DNA): TGTGCCAGCAGTGGGGACAGCAGCACTGAAGCTTTCTTT. Residues: CASSGDSSTEAFF.

This clonotype was observed at least ten times. The chain couples TRBV5-1 to TRBJ2-2; possible D gene TRBD2, 7 bases. V was clipped by 5 bases and J by 2 bases, with 16 bases between them. CDR1 is SGHRS, CDR2 YFSETQ, per germline. CDR3 length equals 16 residues. The CDR3 DNA reads as TGCGCCAGCAGGAGGGGGGGATCCGCAAACACCGGGGAGCTGTTTTTT. Translation: CASRRGGSANTGELFF.

This clonotype was seen ten or more times. The chain recombines TRBV7-8 with TRBJ2-2; no clear D gene. The CDR3 is 12 amino acids. Germline lookup yields CDR1 SGHVS and CDR2 FQNEAQ. V gave up 4 bases and J gave up 5 bases, with 5 bases separating them. The CDR3 sequence is CASSSDTGELFF. The CDR3 DNA reads as TGTGCCAGCAGCTCAGATACCGGGGAGCTGTTTTTT.

This clonotype was observed many times. DNA of the CDR3: TGCGCCAGCAGCCTGACCGGGGCCATCCAAGAGACCCAGTACTTC. This sequence encodes CASSLTGAIQETQYF. This rearrangement joins TRBV5-1 to TRBJ2-5, with D perhaps given as TRBD1 or TRBD2 (5 bases each). The length of the CDR3 is 15 residues. The ends were cut back, 4 bases at V and 1 base at J, with 14 bases in the middle. Germline values: CDR1 SGHRS, CDR2 YFSETQ.

This clonotype turned up a few times. The chain uses TRBV20-1 and TRBJ2-7; TRBD2 aligns across 8 bases. The CDR3 runs to 15 residues. From germline, CDR1 is DFQATT and CDR2 SNEGSKA (reference sequence). V lost 0 bases to trimming and J lost 4 bases; unmatched junction nucleotides: 8. The CDR3 DNA sequence: TGCAGTGCTAGAGATCCCCTGCGGGGGGATTACGAGCAGTACTTC. This encodes CSARDPLRGDYEQYF.

This clonotype was seen once. The chain employs TRBV7-2 and TRBJ2-3; 8 nucleotides agree with TRBD2. Per germline, CDR1 SGHTA and CDR2 FQGNSA. V shed 7 bases, J shed 2 bases, and the junction held 11 bases outside the gene matches. The CDR3 extends over 16 amino acids. The CDR3 spells CASTKASGGNTDTQYF. The CDR3 DNA follows: TGTGCCAGCACTAAGGCGAGCGGGGGTAACACAGATACGCAGTATTTT.

This clonotype was counted a few times. In nucleotides, the CDR3 is TGCGCCAGCAGCCGTACTGGTCCCGGCGAAGGTGAAAAACTGTTTTTT. It yields the protein CASSRTGPGEGEKLFF. J is TRBJ1-4 and V is TRBV5-1; D remains unclear. The CDR3 totals 16 residues. Germline V lookup: CDR1 SGHRS, CDR2 YFSETQ. Between the trimmed V and J ends, which lost 4 bases and 7 bases, there was a span of 20 bases.

This clonotype was seen a handful of times. The rearrangement joins TRBV7-2 to TRBJ2-3; D not certain. Trimming took off 2 bases at V and 0 bases at J, with 9 bases between the two ends. The CDR3 covers 15 residues. Germline CDR1 SGHTA, CDR2 FQGNSA. CDR3 nucleotides: TGTGCCAGCAGCTTAAGTCTTGGGAGCACAGATACGCAGTATTTT. This translates into CASSLSLGSTDTQYF.

The V call is TRBV10-3, the J call TRBJ2-2; D unresolved. The CDR3 length is 11 residues. V gave up 8 bases and J gave up 2 bases, with 3 bases separating them. From germline, CDR1 is ENHRY and CDR2 SYGVKD. CDR3 loop: CAIRNTGELFF. In nucleotides, the CDR3 is TGTGCCATCCGTAACACCGGGGAGCTGTTTTTT.

In this sample, this clonotype turned up many times. This sequence joins TRBV2 and TRBJ2-7; D gene unclear. V shed 3 bases and J shed 2 bases, with 11 bases lying between them. Looked up from germline, CDR1 is SNHLY and CDR2 is FYNNEI. The CDR3 covers 14 residues. Here the CDR3 DNA reads TGTGCCAGCAGTGAGAGGCCGCTTACCTACGAGCAGTACTTC. Its translation: CASSERPLTYEQYF.

This clonotype was recorded a few times. The chain links TRBV15 to TRBJ2-3; weak D call: TRBD2 (5 bases). Looked up from germline, CDR1 is LNHNV and CDR2 is YYDKDF (reference sequence). Trimming took 0 bases from V and 0 from J, leaving 13 bases between them. The CDR3 has 17 residues. The CDR3 DNA reads TGTGCCACCAGCAGAGATCGCCGGGGTCCTAGCACAGATACGCAGTATTTT. Translation gives CATSRDRRGPSTDTQYF.

This clonotype was seen repeatedly, ten times or more. V gene TRBV6-2 or TRBV6-3 combines with J gene TRBJ2-5; a weak D match, TRBD1 (6 bases). CDR1 and CDR2 (germline): MNHEY, SVGEGT. The germline V and J ends were trimmed by 4 bases and 4 bases, with 13 bases remaining between them. This CDR3 has 14 residues. The CDR3 spells CASSWGHLGETQYF. The DNA of the CDR3 is TGTGCCAGCAGTTGGGGACACCTCGGAGAGACCCAGTACTTC.

This chain joins TRBV4-3 and TRBJ2-5; perhaps TRBD2 as D (6 bases). In germline, CDR1 is LGHNA, CDR2 YSLEER. The V and J ends lost 3 bases and 5 bases respectively, with 16 bases between them. The length of the CDR3 is 15 residues. CDR3 protein: CASSQHTGVGETQYF. The CDR3 DNA is TGCGCCAGCAGCCAGCACACGGGGGTGGGGGAGACCCAGTACTTC.

This rearrangement joins TRBV27 to TRBJ2-5; a possible D gene is TRBD2 (5 bases). This CDR3 region has 15 residues. V lost 2 bases to trimming and J lost 5 bases, with 15 bases between them. CDR1 MNHEY and CDR2 SMNVEV come from the germline V gene (reference sequence). CDR3 region: CASSLTPGSRETQYF. CDR3 DNA: TGTGCCAGCAGTTTAACGCCGGGGAGCAGGGAGACCCAGTACTTC.

This chain links TRBV2 with TRBJ2-5; TRBD2 aligns across 13 bases. V lost 6 bases to trimming and J lost 2 bases; unmatched junction nucleotides: 3. This CDR3 has 15 residues. CDR1 and CDR2 from the germline V gene are SNHLY and FYNNEI. The CDR3 region has the DNA TGTGCCAGCAGAGTACTAGCGGGGGGGCAAGAGACCCAGTACTTC. It is translated as CASRVLAGGQETQYF.

CDR3 residues: CASSQDWEATNEKLFF. In DNA form, the CDR3 reads TGTGCCAGCAGCCAAGATTGGGAGGCAACTAATGAAAAACTGTTTTTT. V usage is TRBV3-1 and J usage is TRBJ1-4; D uncertain. The CDR3 totals 16 residues. Trimming took off 0 bases at V and 0 bases at J, with 8 bases between the two ends. The V gene's germline CDR1 is LGHDT and CDR2 YNNKEL (reference sequence).

The V gene is TRBV28, the J gene TRBJ2-1; D remains ambiguous. CDR1 and CDR2 (germline): MDHEN, SYDVKM. Trimming shortened V by 2 bases and J by 0 bases, and 5 bases separated the two germline ends. The CDR3 length is 14 residues. The CDR3 region has the DNA TGTGCCAGCAGTTTACGGATCTCCTACAATGAGCAGTTCTTC. Protein sequence: CASSLRISYNEQFF. The whole variable domain, remainder taken from reference TRBV28 and TRBJ2-1, is DVKVTQSSRYLVKRTGEKVFLECVQDMDHENMFWYRQDPGLGLRLIYFSYDVKMKEKGDIPEGYSVSREKKERFSLILESASTNQTSMYLCASSLRISYNEQFFGPGTRLTVL.